A selection of T cell receptor beta chains follows, all from one sample in a study of T cells in Graves' hyperthyroidism and ophthalmopathy. TCRdb recomputed calls from the multiplex PCR reads with MiXCR, one row per CDR3 protein. The sample consists of about 270,000 distinct CDR3 sequences, 25% of them appearing once. Sequenced input: blood. Receptors were obtained from a man aged 35 to 55 with Graves' hyperthyroidism that later progressed to Graves' ophthalmopathy. CDR3s include the opening cysteine and the closing phenylalanine or tryptophan. The D gene is left open where the match is weak. Clone size is given for some rows only: seen once, a few or many times, or a class if the clone is expanded.

CDR3aa: CASSLVTNGNIQYF
CDR3nt: TGCGCCAGCAGCTTGGTTACGAACGGAAACATTCAGTACTTC
v_gene: TRBV5-1
abundance: many
j_gene: TRBJ2-4
d_gene: -

CDR3aa: CASSDPTGTYEQYF
CDR3nt: TGTGCCAGCAGTGACCCGACAGGGACCTACGAGCAGTACTTC
v_gene: TRBV6-2/TRBV6-3
abundance: -
j_gene: TRBJ2-7
d_gene: TRBD1

CDR3aa: CASSLRAPNTEAFF
CDR3nt: TGTGCCAGCAGTCTCCGGGCCCCGAACACTGAAGCTTTCTTT
v_gene: TRBV12-3/TRBV12-4
abundance: many
j_gene: TRBJ1-1
d_gene: -

CDR3aa: CASSGQGDEQYF
CDR3nt: TGTGCCAGCAGTGGTCAGGGGGACGAGCAGTACTTC
v_gene: TRBV2
abundance: many
j_gene: TRBJ2-7
d_gene: TRBD1

CDR3aa: CASSYESSTGGKLGGYTF
CDR3nt: TGTGCCAGCAGTTACGAATCGTCCACAGGGGGCAAACTCGGAGGCTACACCTTC
v_gene: TRBV6-2/TRBV6-3
abundance: -
j_gene: TRBJ1-2
d_gene: TRBD1

CDR3aa: CAITGDRGHTEAFF
CDR3nt: TGTGCCATCACCGGGGACAGGGGGCATACTGAAGCTTTCTTT
v_gene: TRBV10-3
abundance: many
j_gene: TRBJ1-1
d_gene: TRBD1

CDR3aa: CSATGQGVYGYTF
CDR3nt: TGCAGTGCTACCGGACAGGGGGTCTATGGCTACACCTTC
v_gene: TRBV20-1
abundance: -
j_gene: TRBJ1-2
d_gene: TRBD1

CDR3aa: CASSSSVLAGQGITGELFF
CDR3nt: TGTGCCAGCAGTTCGTCTGTTTTGGCGGGACAGGGAATCACCGGGGAGCTGTTTTTT
v_gene: TRBV6-2/TRBV6-3
abundance: many
j_gene: TRBJ2-2
d_gene: TRBD1

CDR3aa: CASSDWTRYF
CDR3nt: TGTGCCAGCAGTGACTGGACTAGGTACTTC
v_gene: TRBV6-5
abundance: -
j_gene: TRBJ2-7
d_gene: TRBD2

CDR3aa: CASRPRDRGNQPQHF
CDR3nt: TGTGCCAGCCGCCCTAGGGACAGGGGAAATCAGCCCCAGCATTTT
v_gene: TRBV19
abundance: many
j_gene: TRBJ1-5
d_gene: TRBD1

CDR3aa: CASTKKWAWGIRGYAF
CDR3nt: -
v_gene: TRBV27
abundance: many
j_gene: TRBJ1-2
d_gene: -

CDR3aa: CATSPEGNTEAFF
CDR3nt: TGTGCCACCAGCCCAGAGGGCAACACTGAAGCTTTCTTT
v_gene: TRBV15
abundance: many
j_gene: TRBJ1-1
d_gene: -

CDR3aa: CASSPIGGYGYTF
CDR3nt: TGTGCCAGCAGTCCGATTGGGGGCTATGGCTACACCTTC
v_gene: TRBV6-1
abundance: -
j_gene: TRBJ1-2
d_gene: -

CDR3aa: CASSSPNRGEQPQHF
CDR3nt: TGTGCCAGCAGTTCCCCAAACAGGGGGGAACAGCCCCAGCATTTT
v_gene: TRBV6-5
abundance: many
j_gene: TRBJ1-5
d_gene: TRBD1

CDR3aa: CASSETGQIHTGELFF
CDR3nt: TGTGCCAGCAGCGAAACGGGACAGATCCACACCGGGGAGCTGTTTTTT
v_gene: TRBV6-1
abundance: many
j_gene: TRBJ2-2
d_gene: TRBD1

CDR3aa: CASGLVLGRPLTGELFF
CDR3nt: TGTGCTAGTGGTTTGGTACTCGGCAGACCTTTGACCGGGGAGCTGTTTTTT
v_gene: TRBV12-5
abundance: many
j_gene: TRBJ2-2
d_gene: -

CDR3aa: CAIQGFSELFF
CDR3nt: TGTGCCATACAGGGATTCTCGGAGCTGTTTTTT
v_gene: TRBV28
abundance: many
j_gene: TRBJ2-2
d_gene: -

CDR3aa: CASSLGYNQPQHF
CDR3nt: TGCGCCAGCAGCTTGGGGTACAATCAGCCCCAGCATTTT
v_gene: TRBV5-1
abundance: many
j_gene: TRBJ1-5
d_gene: -

CDR3aa: CATSGMREFGETQYF
CDR3nt: TGTGCCACCAGTGGAATGCGGGAGTTTGGGGAGACCCAGTACTTC
v_gene: TRBV24-1
abundance: many
j_gene: TRBJ2-5
d_gene: TRBD2

CDR3aa: CSVAQELNQPQHF
CDR3nt: TGCAGCGTGGCGCAGGAGTTAAATCAGCCCCAGCATTTT
v_gene: TRBV29-1
abundance: many
j_gene: TRBJ1-5
d_gene: -

CDR3aa: CASSLGGVTPYEQYF
CDR3nt: TGCGCCAGCAGCTTGGGGGGGGTCACTCCGTACGAGCAGTACTTC
v_gene: TRBV5-1
abundance: many
j_gene: TRBJ2-7
d_gene: -

CDR3aa: CASSLVSGSLHEQYF
CDR3nt: TGCGCCAGCAGCTTGGTTAGCGGGAGTCTCCACGAGCAGTACTTC
v_gene: TRBV5-1
abundance: many
j_gene: TRBJ2-7
d_gene: TRBD2

CDR3aa: CASSQQGRIGYTF
CDR3nt: TGCGCCAGCAGCCAACAGGGGAGAATTGGCTACACCTTC
v_gene: TRBV4-1
abundance: many
j_gene: TRBJ1-2
d_gene: -

CDR3aa: CSARRGFRADQPQHF
CDR3nt: TGCAGTGCTAGAAGGGGGTTCCGGGCCGATCAGCCCCAGCATTTT
v_gene: TRBV20-1
abundance: many
j_gene: TRBJ1-5
d_gene: -

CDR3aa: CASSAGAGMGYSNQPQHF
CDR3nt: TGTGCCAGCAGTGCGGGGGCAGGGATGGGATATAGCAATCAGCCCCAGCATTTT
v_gene: TRBV6-1
abundance: -
j_gene: TRBJ1-5
d_gene: -

CDR3aa: CASSTWTGDTIYF
CDR3nt: TGTGCCAGCAGCACCTGGACAGGGGACACCATATATTTT
v_gene: TRBV5-4
abundance: many
j_gene: TRBJ1-3
d_gene: TRBD1

CDR3aa: CASSFGTTKAFF
CDR3nt: TGTGCCAGCAGCTTCGGGACGACCAAAGCTTTCTTT
v_gene: TRBV11-3
abundance: -
j_gene: TRBJ1-1
d_gene: -

CDR3aa: CASYPISRTSSYEQYF
CDR3nt: TGTGCCAGCTATCCGATCTCCCGAACCAGCTCCTACGAGCAGTACTTC
v_gene: TRBV28
abundance: few
j_gene: TRBJ2-7
d_gene: -

CDR3aa: CASSRGRGGTQYF
CDR3nt: TGTGCCAGCAGTAGAGGGAGAGGAGGGACCCAGTACTTC
v_gene: TRBV12-3/TRBV12-4
abundance: many
j_gene: TRBJ2-5
d_gene: -

CDR3aa: CASSSGQGERNQPQHF
CDR3nt: TGTGCCAGCAGCTCGGGACAGGGGGAACGCAATCAGCCCCAGCATTTT
v_gene: TRBV28
abundance: -
j_gene: TRBJ1-5
d_gene: TRBD1

CDR3aa: CSAAGTGVWTRSYEQYF
CDR3nt: TGCAGTGCTGCCGGGACAGGGGTTTGGACTAGGTCCTACGAGCAGTACTTC
v_gene: TRBV20-1
abundance: many
j_gene: TRBJ2-7
d_gene: TRBD1

CDR3aa: CATSDSQRGRTEAFF
CDR3nt: TGTGCCACCAGTGATTCTCAGAGGGGGAGGACTGAAGCTTTCTTT
v_gene: TRBV24-1
abundance: many
j_gene: TRBJ1-1
d_gene: -

CDR3aa: CASRRGREYGEQYF
CDR3nt: TGTGCCAGCAGAAGGGGGCGGGAGTACGGCGAGCAGTACTTC
v_gene: TRBV6-5
abundance: many
j_gene: TRBJ2-7
d_gene: -

CDR3aa: CASGREGGRSYEQYF
CDR3nt: TGTGCCAGCGGTCGGGAGGGGGGGCGATCCTACGAGCAGTACTTC
v_gene: TRBV6-1
abundance: many
j_gene: TRBJ2-7
d_gene: TRBD2

CDR3aa: CASSSRPVRWSNEANVLTF
CDR3nt: TGTGCCAGCAGCTCCCGCCCCGTGCGGTGGTCGAACGAGGCCAACGTCCTGACTTTC
v_gene: TRBV7-8
abundance: many
j_gene: TRBJ2-6
d_gene: -

CDR3aa: CASSSGGLDTEAFF
CDR3nt: TGTGCCAGCAGTTCCGGGGGGCTCGACACTGAAGCTTTCTTT
v_gene: TRBV28
abundance: many
j_gene: TRBJ1-1
d_gene: -

CDR3aa: CASGLTGSGELFF
CDR3nt: TGTGCTAGTGGTTTGACCGGTTCCGGGGAGCTGTTTTTT
v_gene: TRBV12-5
abundance: many
j_gene: TRBJ2-2
d_gene: -

CDR3aa: CATSREVRTNSPLHF
CDR3nt: TGTGCCACCAGCAGAGAAGTGCGGACTAATTCACCCCTCCACTTT
v_gene: TRBV15
abundance: -
j_gene: TRBJ1-6
d_gene: -

CDR3aa: CSAQEGAPETQYF
CDR3nt: TGCAGTGCTCAGGAGGGGGCCCCGGAGACCCAGTACTTC
v_gene: TRBV20-1
abundance: -
j_gene: TRBJ2-5
d_gene: -

CDR3aa: CSARGGETGELFF
CDR3nt: TGCAGTGCTAGAGGAGGCGAAACCGGGGAGCTGTTTTTT
v_gene: TRBV20-1
abundance: many
j_gene: TRBJ2-2
d_gene: -

CDR3aa: CSARDDSYQPQHF
CDR3nt: TGCAGTGCTAGAGACGACAGCTATCAGCCCCAGCATTTT
v_gene: TRBV20-1
abundance: many
j_gene: TRBJ1-5
d_gene: -

CDR3aa: CASSRTGGADYGYTF
CDR3nt: TGTGCCAGCAGCCGAACAGGGGGCGCTGACTATGGCTACACCTTC
v_gene: TRBV5-5
abundance: many
j_gene: TRBJ1-2
d_gene: TRBD1

CDR3aa: CSASWAGSQETQYF
CDR3nt: TGCAGTGCTAGCTGGGCGGGAAGCCAAGAGACCCAGTACTTC
v_gene: TRBV20-1
abundance: few
j_gene: TRBJ2-5
d_gene: -

CDR3aa: CASSPRRATYEQYF
CDR3nt: TGTGCCAGCTCACCACGGCGGGCCACCTACGAGCAGTACTTC
v_gene: TRBV18
abundance: few
j_gene: TRBJ2-7
d_gene: -

CDR3aa: CATSRGTNTEAFF
CDR3nt: TGTGCCACCAGCAGAGGGACAAACACTGAAGCTTTCTTT
v_gene: TRBV15
abundance: many
j_gene: TRBJ1-1
d_gene: -

CDR3aa: CASSQELEFGELFF
CDR3nt: TGTGCCAGCAGCCAAGAACTAGAATTCGGGGAGCTGTTTTTT
v_gene: TRBV3-1
abundance: many
j_gene: TRBJ2-2
d_gene: -

CDR3aa: CASSDGSAYSNQPQHF
CDR3nt: TGTGCCAGCAGTGACGGGTCAGCATATAGCAATCAGCCCCAGCATTTT
v_gene: TRBV2
abundance: many
j_gene: TRBJ1-5
d_gene: -

CDR3aa: CASSGGLDKNIQYF
CDR3nt: TGTGCCAGTAGTGGGGGGTTAGACAAAAACATTCAGTACTTC
v_gene: TRBV19
abundance: many
j_gene: TRBJ2-4
d_gene: -

CDR3aa: CASNAGANYGYTF
CDR3nt: TGTGCCAGCAATGCGGGAGCTAACTATGGCTACACCTTC
v_gene: TRBV6-1
abundance: many
j_gene: TRBJ1-2
d_gene: -

CDR3aa: CSARAQRGEQYF
CDR3nt: TGCAGTGCTAGAGCCCAGCGGGGCGAGCAGTACTTC
v_gene: TRBV20-1
abundance: many
j_gene: TRBJ2-7
d_gene: TRBD2